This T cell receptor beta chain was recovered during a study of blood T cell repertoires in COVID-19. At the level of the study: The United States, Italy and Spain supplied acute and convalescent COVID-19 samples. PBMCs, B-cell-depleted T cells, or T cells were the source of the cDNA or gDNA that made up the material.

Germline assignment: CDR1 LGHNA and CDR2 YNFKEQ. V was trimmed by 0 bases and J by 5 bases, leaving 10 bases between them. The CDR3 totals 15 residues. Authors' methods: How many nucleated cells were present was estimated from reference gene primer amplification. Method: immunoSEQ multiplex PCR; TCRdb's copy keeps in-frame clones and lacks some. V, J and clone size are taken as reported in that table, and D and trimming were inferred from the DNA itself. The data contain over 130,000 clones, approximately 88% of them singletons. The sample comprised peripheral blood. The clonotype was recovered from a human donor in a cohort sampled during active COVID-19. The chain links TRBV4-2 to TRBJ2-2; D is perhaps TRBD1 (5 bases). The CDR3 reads CASSQEIRVTGELFF. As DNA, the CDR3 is TGTGCCAGCAGCCAAGAAATCAGGGTAACCGGGGAGCTGTTTTTT.